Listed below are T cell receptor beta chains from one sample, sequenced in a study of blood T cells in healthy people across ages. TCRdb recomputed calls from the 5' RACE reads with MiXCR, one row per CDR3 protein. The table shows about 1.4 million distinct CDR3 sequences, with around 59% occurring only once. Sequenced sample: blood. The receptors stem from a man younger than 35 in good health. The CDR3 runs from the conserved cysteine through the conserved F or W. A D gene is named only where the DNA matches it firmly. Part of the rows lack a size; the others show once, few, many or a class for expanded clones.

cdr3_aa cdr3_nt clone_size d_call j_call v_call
CATGHLPLDTAFF TGTGCCACGGGACACCTCCCCCTGGATACGGCTTTCTTT - - TRBJ1-1 TRBV6-2/TRBV6-3
CSAKRGETQYF TGCAGTGCTAAGAGAGGCGAGACCCAGTACTTC - - TRBJ2-5 TRBV20-1
CASSPGAVEEQYF TGTGCCAGCAGTCCCGGGGCAGTCGAGGAGCAGTACTTC - - TRBJ2-7 TRBV27
CATSRDRLAEYNEQFF TGTGCCACCAGCAGAGATAGGCTAGCGGAGTACAATGAGCAGTTCTTC - TRBD2 TRBJ2-1 TRBV15
CSVEGGKPRRETQFF TGCAGCGTTGAAGGTGGGAAACCCAGGCGGGAGACCCAGTTCTTC - TRBD2 TRBJ2-1 TRBV29-1
CASRIVEQYF TGTGCCAGCAGAATAGTCGAGCAGTACTTC few - TRBJ2-7 TRBV2
CASSEFTADSYEQYF TGTGCCAGCAGTGAATTCACAGCCGACTCCTACGAGCAGTACTTC - - TRBJ2-7 TRBV25-1
CATRRASQETQYF TGTGCCACCAGGCGGGCTAGCCAAGAGACCCAGTACTTC - - TRBJ2-5 TRBV15
CASSFRQFTDTQYF TGTGCCAGCAGTTTCCGACAGTTCACAGATACGCAGTATTTT - - TRBJ2-3 TRBV28
CASSLGDRGLSQYEQYF TGTGCCAGCAGCTTAGGGGACAGGGGACTATCACAGTACGAGCAGTACTTC - TRBD1 TRBJ2-7 TRBV7-9
CSVEDRGHNTDTQYF TGCAGCGTTGAAGATCGGGGACACAACACAGATACGCAGTATTTT few - TRBJ2-3 TRBV29-1
CASSLGTGRSYEQYF TGTGCCAGCAGTTTAGGGACAGGTCGCTCCTACGAGCAGTACTTC few TRBD1 TRBJ2-7 TRBV12-3/TRBV12-4
CSVDYGAARGYTF TGCAGCGTTGATTACGGGGCCGCTAGGGGCTACACCTTC - - TRBJ1-2 TRBV29-1
CASSPRGQLNTEAFF TGTGCCAGCAGCCCCCGGGGACAGTTGAACACTGAAGCTTTCTTT few TRBD1 TRBJ1-1 TRBV6-2/TRBV6-3
CASSQDPVNTEAFF TGCGCCAGCAGCCAAGATCCGGTAAACACTGAAGCTTTCTTT few - TRBJ1-1 TRBV4-1
CASSSAGEYNEQYF TGTGCCAGCAGTTCAGCGGGAGAGTACAATGAGCAGTACTTC - TRBD2 TRBJ2-7 TRBV28
CASSYYDSLTQYF TGTGCCAGCAGTTACTATGACAGCCTTACGCAGTATTTT - - TRBJ2-3 TRBV6-5
CASSLPGVGEQFF TGTGCCAGCAGCTTACCGGGAGTGGGTGAGCAGTTCTTC - - TRBJ2-1 TRBV7-9
CASQQAGGLNEQFF TGCGCCAGCCAGCAAGCGGGGGGGCTCAATGAGCAGTTCTTC - TRBD2 TRBJ2-1 TRBV5-1
CASSGLAGADTQYF TGTGCCAGCAGTGGACTAGCGGGAGCAGATACGCAGTATTTT many TRBD2 TRBJ2-3 TRBV6-1
CATGQGVYEQYF TGTGCCACCGGCCAGGGCGTCTACGAGCAGTACTTC - - TRBJ2-7 TRBV10-3
CSVEGGGAIGELFF TGCAGCGTTGAAGGCGGGGGGGCCATCGGGGAGCTGTTTTTT - TRBD2 TRBJ2-2 TRBV29-1
CASSESSNRGAFF TGCGCCAGCAGTGAATCCTCCAATCGGGGGGCTTTCTTT - - TRBJ1-1 TRBV10-2
CASSEVQGLPQHF TGTGCCAGCAGTGAGGTACAGGGTCTCCCCCAGCATTTT - - TRBJ1-5 TRBV6-1
CASSQKVGAGEQYF TGTGCCAGCAGCCAAAAAGTGGGAGCTGGCGAGCAGTACTTC - - TRBJ2-7 TRBV4-2
CASSQYNVPSTEAFF TGTGCCAGCAGCCAATACAACGTACCCAGCACTGAAGCTTTCTTT - - TRBJ1-1 TRBV14
CASRSSGGGQFF TGTGCCAGCAGGAGTTCGGGGGGCGGGCAGTTCTTC once - TRBJ2-1 TRBV27
CASTGRTGKGDYEQYF TGTGCCAGCACAGGACGAACAGGAAAAGGAGACTACGAGCAGTACTTC - - TRBJ2-7 TRBV2
CASSQLGLGTDTQYF TGCGCCAGCAGCCAGCTCGGACTAGGCACAGATACGCAGTATTTT - TRBD2 TRBJ2-3 TRBV4-3
CASSRDRENYEQYF TGTGCCAGCAGCCGGGACAGGGAAAACTACGAGCAGTACTTC - TRBD1 TRBJ2-7 TRBV6-5
CASSVSGSNEQYF TGTGCCAGCAGTGTATCAGGTTCCAATGAGCAGTACTTC - - TRBJ2-5 TRBV27
CASNRVGTETQYF TGTGCCAGCAACAGGGTCGGGACAGAGACCCAGTACTTC few - TRBJ2-5 TRBV6-5
CASSLDYPLRGQSRAEQFF TGTGCCAGCAGCTTAGACTATCCACTCAGGGGGCAATCCCGGGCTGAGCAGTTCTTC - TRBD1 TRBJ2-1 TRBV11-2
CASGLEGSHTRTCSYEQYF TGTGCTAGTGGTTTGGAGGGATCCCATACACGAACGTGCTCCTACGAGCAGTACTTC - - TRBJ2-7 TRBV12-5
CSVDLWATQETQYF TGCAGCGTTGACCTCTGGGCCACCCAAGAGACCCAGTACTTC - - TRBJ2-5 TRBV29-1
CSGWGAGYNEQFF TGCAGTGGCTGGGGCGCAGGCTACAATGAGCAGTTCTTC few - TRBJ2-1 TRBV20-1
CASSLDRTVNEKLFF TGTGCCAGCAGTTTAGATCGGACAGTTAATGAAAAACTGTTTTTT - - TRBJ1-4 TRBV12-3/TRBV12-4
CSARDLNAGELFF TGCAGTGCTAGAGATCTGAACGCCGGGGAGCTGTTTTTT - - TRBJ2-2 TRBV20-1
CASSPAWDYNEQFF TGCGCCAGCAGCCCAGCCTGGGACTACAATGAGCAGTTCTTC - - TRBJ2-1 TRBV5-1
CASSRDGENSPLHF TGTGCCAGCAGTCGCGACGGGGAGAATTCACCCCTCCACTTT - - TRBJ1-6 TRBV6-2/TRBV6-3
CSARRATHEKLFF TGCAGCGCCAGAAGGGCCACCCATGAAAAACTGTTTTTT - - TRBJ1-4 TRBV29-1
CASSLIQGINQPQHF TGTGCCAGCAGCTTGATACAGGGAATAAATCAGCCCCAGCATTTT - - TRBJ1-5 TRBV7-6
CASSEVPTETQYF TGTGCCAGCAGTGAGGTCCCCACGGAGACCCAGTACTTC few - TRBJ2-5 TRBV2
CASSSSSGATYEQYF TGTGCCAGCAGCTCCTCTAGCGGGGCAACCTACGAGCAGTACTTC - TRBD2 TRBJ2-7 TRBV12-3/TRBV12-4
CASKRSGEWAVQFF TGTGCCAGCAAAAGGTCCGGCGAGTGGGCTGTGCAGTTCTTC - - TRBJ2-1 TRBV12-3/TRBV12-4
CSVGDGNSNQPQHF TGCAGCGTTGGGGACGGAAATAGCAATCAGCCCCAGCATTTT - - TRBJ1-5 TRBV29-1
CATGQANGELFF TGTGCCACCGGCCAGGCCAACGGGGAGCTGTTTTTT - - TRBJ2-2 TRBV5-6
CASRSSNEQFF TGTGCCAGCAGGTCCAGCAATGAGCAGTTCTTC - - TRBJ2-1 TRBV5-5
CASSLRREGLGEQFF TGTGCCAGCAGCTTAAGGCGGGAGGGCCTCGGTGAGCAGTTCTTC - TRBD2 TRBJ2-1 TRBV7-6
CASSYSARGGQYEQYF TGTGCCAGCAGCTACAGCGCGAGGGGGGGGCAATACGAGCAGTACTTC few - TRBJ2-7 TRBV11-2
CASSLREGGWYNEQFF TGTGCCAGCAGTTTAAGGGAAGGGGGCTGGTACAATGAGCAGTTCTTC - TRBD1 TRBJ2-1 TRBV27
CASSSTRRGLGNNEQFF TGTGCCAGCAGTTCCACCCGACGCGGACTGGGGAACAATGAGCAGTTCTTC - - TRBJ2-1 TRBV6-5
CASSQGGRSSYNEQFF TGCGCCAGCAGCCAAGGAGGCAGAAGCTCCTACAATGAGCAGTTCTTC - - TRBJ2-1 TRBV4-3
CSVVLGRGISNEQFF TGCAGCGTTGTTTTGGGCAGGGGTATTAGCAATGAGCAGTTCTTC - - TRBJ2-1 TRBV29-1
CASSEVEFLQPQHF TGTGCCAGCAGTGAAGTGGAGTTTCTACAGCCCCAGCATTTT - - TRBJ1-5 TRBV6-1